The 20 T cell receptor beta chains listed next were all sequenced from one sample in a study of cytomegalovirus exposure and HLA in healthy donors. Produced via immunoSEQ multiplex PCR; TCRdb's table is partial and in-frame only. The sample yields about 140,000 clones, about 80% seen once. Input material: PBMCs. Receptor source: a man aged 25 to 40 in good health and CMV-seropositive.

The chain is built from TRBV20-1 and TRBJ1-2; D unclear. This CDR3 is 10 amino acids long. CDR1 is DFQATT and CDR2 is SNEGSKA in the germline V gene (reference sequence). This chain's CDR3 is CRAGKYGYTF. Written as DNA, the CDR3 is TGCAGGGCGGGGAAATATGGCTACACCTTC.

The gene calls are TRBV5-6 and TRBJ2-3, with a weak D call TRBD2 (5 bases). The germline V and J ends were trimmed by 1 base and 0 bases, with 9 bases remaining between them. Looked up from germline, CDR1 is SGHDT and CDR2 is YYEEEE. The CDR3 loop spans 15 amino acids. CDR3 coding DNA: TGTGCCAGCAGCTTGCCCGGACTTAGCACAGATACGCAGTATTTT. It specifies CASSLPGLSTDTQYF.

V usage is TRBV7-9 and J usage is TRBJ2-5; D is possibly TRBD2 (6 bases). The CDR3 is 17 amino acids. Trimming took 3 bases from V and 4 from J, leaving 21 bases between them. Germline loops: CDR1 SEHNR, CDR2 FQNEAQ (reference sequence). CDR3 sequence: CASSFYSTRAGGETQYF. Here the CDR3 DNA reads TGTGCCAGCAGCTTCTATTCGACTAGGGCAGGAGGAGAGACCCAGTACTTC.

The chain links TRBV4-2 to TRBJ1-5; 7 nucleotides line up with TRBD1. Germline V CDR1 and CDR2: LGHNA, YNFKEQ. The length of the CDR3 is 14 residues. V lost 4 bases to trimming and J lost 5 bases; unmatched junction nucleotides: 5. CDR3 residues: CASSPGTVDQPQHF. Here the CDR3 DNA reads TGTGCCAGCAGCCCGGGGACAGTGGATCAGCCCCAGCATTTT.

The sample holds one count of this clone. The chain links TRBV7-7 to TRBJ2-5; a possible D gene is TRBD1 (6 bases). Germline CDR1 reads SSHAT; CDR2 reads FNYEAQ (reference sequence). With 5 bases removed from V and 0 bases from J, the gap between germline ends came to 13 bases. The CDR3 is made up of 15 amino acids. This CDR3 is CASSPERDNQETQYF. In DNA, the CDR3 is TGTGCCAGCAGCCCTGAGAGGGACAACCAAGAGACCCAGTACTTC.

The genes are TRBV25-1 and TRBJ2-7; D perhaps matches TRBD2 (6 bases). Trimming pared 6 bases from V and 0 bases from J, leaving 21 bases between. This CDR3 is 17 amino acids long. CDR1 and CDR2 (germline): MGHDK, SYGVNS. DNA of the CDR3: TGTGCCAGCAGCCACGGGGGTGCGGGCAGGAGCTCCTACGAGCAGTACTTC. Protein product: CASSHGGAGRSSYEQYF.

The chain couples TRBV19 to TRBJ2-7, with D tentatively TRBD1 (6 bases). Germline V gene lookup returns CDR1 LNHDA and CDR2 SQIVND (reference sequence). V was cut by 5 bases and J by 2 bases, with 16 bases left in between. The CDR3 spans 15 residues. The CDR3 loop reads CASSAQGRGPYEQYF. DNA of the CDR3: TGTGCCAGTAGTGCACAGGGCCGTGGGCCCTACGAGCAGTACTTC. Looking up the rest from reference TRBV19 and TRBJ2-7 gives the full variable domain: DGGITQSPKYLFRKEGQNVTLSCEQNLNHDAMYWYRQDPGQGLRLIYYSQIVNDFQKGDIAEGYSVSREKKESFPLTVTSAQKNPTAFYLCASSAQGRGPYEQYFGPGTRLTVT.

The V call is TRBV14, the J call TRBJ2-2, with 8 bases fitting TRBD2. Germline CDR1 reads SGHDN; CDR2 reads FVKESK. The CDR3 totals 16 residues. V lost 0 bases and J lost 3; bases outside the gene matches: 3. The CDR3 DNA sequence: TGTGCCAGCAGCCAAGATGCGGGAGGTCACACCGGGGAGCTGTTTTTT. Protein: CASSQDAGGHTGELFF.

The J gene is TRBJ2-7, the V gene TRBV6-1; TRBD2 matches at 9 bases. Per germline, CDR1 MNHNS and CDR2 SASEGT. This CDR3 contains 13 residues. J was trimmed by 11 bases and V by 0 bases; bases with no gene match: 5. CDR3 sequence: CASSEAGGTSKYF. CDR3 DNA: TGTGCCAGCAGTGAAGCGGGAGGGACTAGCAAGTACTTC.

The genes are TRBV5-6 and TRBJ2-3, with TRBD1 identical over 7 bases. V shed 2 bases, J shed 3 bases, and the junction held 12 bases outside the gene matches. The CDR3 runs to 17 residues. Per germline, CDR1 SGHDT and CDR2 YYEEEE. The CDR3 region is CASSLPGQPIGTDTQYF. In DNA, the CDR3 is TGTGCCAGCAGCTTACCGGGACAGCCCATTGGGACAGATACGCAGTATTTT. Full variable domain (remainder filled in from reference TRBV5-6 and TRBJ2-3): DAGVTQSPTHLIKTRGQQVTLRCSPKSGHDTVSWYQQALGQGPQFIFQYYEEEERQRGNFPDRFSGHQFPNYSSELNVNALLLGDSALYLCASSLPGQPIGTDTQYFGPGTRLTVL.

This chain connects TRBV10-1 to TRBJ1-3; no definite D call. The CDR3 totals 14 residues. The V end was cut by 3 bases, the J end by 1 base, with 7 bases between. Germline lookup yields CDR1 WNHNN and CDR2 SYGVQD (reference sequence). The CDR3 reads CASSDGESGNTIYF. The CDR3 DNA reads as TGCGCCAGCAGTGATGGAGAATCTGGAAACACCATATATTTT.

The V call is TRBV29-1, the J call TRBJ2-7, with D possibly TRBD1 on 6 matching bases. CDR1 and CDR2 (germline): SQVTM, ANQGSEA. The CDR3 runs to 16 residues. Trimming removed 6 bases at V and 1 base at J, with 22 bases between. The CDR3 loop is CSVYRDGAGGSYEQYF. For the CDR3, the DNA is TGCAGCGTCTACAGGGATGGGGCCGGCGGATCCTACGAGCAGTACTTC.

J is TRBJ2-7 and V is TRBV27; 8 bases are a match to TRBD2. CDR1 and CDR2 from the germline V gene are MNHEY and SMNVEV (reference sequence). The CDR3 runs to 16 residues. V was pared by 4 bases and J by 3 bases, with 11 bases of the junction left unmatched. DNA of the CDR3: TGTGCCAGCAGTTCCCCGGCGGGAGGTTTAGGCTACGAGCAGTACTTC. It is translated as CASSSPAGGLGYEQYF.

This clone showed up just once. This chain joins TRBV30 and TRBJ2-3; TRBD2 agrees at 9 bases. Germline V gene lookup returns CDR1 GTSNPN and CDR2 SVGIG (reference sequence). Trimming at V came to 0 bases and at J to 3 bases, leaving 4 bases not matched to a gene. The CDR3 covers 15 residues. CDR3: CAWSVPSGITDTQYF. The CDR3 DNA sequence: TGTGCCTGGAGTGTACCTAGCGGGATAACAGATACGCAGTATTTT.

This clone has more than one count but fewer than ten. V usage is TRBV10-3 and J usage is TRBJ1-2; possible D gene TRBD1, 5 bases. Germline assignment: CDR1 ENHRY and CDR2 SYGVKD. V lost 2 bases and J lost 4, with 14 bases in between. The CDR3 length is 15 residues. The CDR3 DNA sequence: TGTGCCATCAGTGAGGGAGACAGTAGACTCTATGGCTACACCTTC. Protein sequence: CAISEGDSRLYGYTF.

This chain uses TRBV7-9 with TRBJ2-2; 7 bases line up with TRBD1. This CDR3 is built from 16 residues. Trimming removed 8 bases from V and 0 bases from J; junction bases left unmatched: 9. CDR1 is SEHNR and CDR2 is FQNEAQ in the germline V gene (reference sequence). CDR3 bases: TGTGCCAGCTCAGACAGGGCCGACTCGAACACCGGGGAGCTGTTTTTT. This codes for CASSDRADSNTGELFF.

This clone was counted once. This chain links TRBV10-1 with TRBJ1-6, with 7 bases lining up with TRBD1. CDR1 and CDR2 from the germline V gene are WNHNN and SYGVQD (reference sequence). The CDR3 is made up of 16 amino acids. The junction had 10 bases not matched to a gene; V was cut back by 5 bases and J by 6 bases. The CDR3 bases are TGCGCCAGCAGTAGGGAAGACAGGGTTATTAATTCACCCCTCCACTTT. Protein: CASSREDRVINSPLHF.

The rearrangement links TRBV7-3 to TRBJ1-1; D may be TRBD1 (6 bases). Trimming removed 0 bases from V and 0 bases from J, with 8 bases in between. Per germline, CDR1 SGHTA and CDR2 FQGTGA. The CDR3 spans 15 residues. In DNA form, the CDR3 reads TGTGCCAGCAGCTTAACTCAGGGGTTGAACACTGAAGCTTTCTTT. It encodes CASSLTQGLNTEAFF.

This chain links TRBV4-1 with TRBJ2-1, with a possible D match to TRBD2 (5 bases). The CDR3 sequence is 18 residues long. The V gene lost 0 bases and the J gene lost 4 bases, with 19 bases spanning the gap. Per the germline V gene, CDR1 is MGHRA and CDR2 is YSYEKL. CDR3 nucleotides: TGCGCCAGCAGCCAAGATACCGGGCCCCAGCGGTTGTACAATGAGCAGTTCTTC. The encoded protein is CASSQDTGPQRLYNEQFF.

The chain carries TRBV6-6 and TRBJ2-2; 8 bases fit TRBD2. The CDR3 runs to 15 residues. CDR1 and CDR2 from the germline V gene are MNHNY and SVGAGI (reference sequence). V gave up 8 bases and J gave up 8 bases; unmatched junction bases: 13. In nucleotides, the CDR3 is TGTGCCAGCGGGACGCGGGAGGACGTCAGAGGGGAGCTGTTTTTT. This encodes CASGTREDVRGELFF.